Included here is one TCR beta chain sequence, with context. Produced via immunoSEQ multiplex PCR; TCRdb's table is partial and in-frame only. The sample has under 200,000 clones, 89% seen once. The data stem from a study of blood T cell repertoires in COVID-19. This clonotype was sampled from a woman aged 18-29 years who had recovered from COVID-19. The specimen was PBMCs or T cells enriched from blood (not recorded which).

CDR3 amino acids: CASSGRTTNTEAFF. The CDR3 DNA reads TGTGCCAGCAGCGGTCGGACAACGAACACTGAAGCTTTCTTT. The chain uses TRBV7-9 and TRBJ1-1; D is perhaps TRBD1 (5 bases). The CDR3 runs to 14 residues. V lost 5 bases, J lost 1 base, and 11 bases lay in between. Germline-derived CDR1 and CDR2 are SEHNR and FQNEAQ (reference sequence). Filled out from reference TRBV7-9 and TRBJ1-1, the complete variable domain reads DTGVSQNPRHKITKRGQNVTFRCDPISEHNRLYWYRQTLGQGPEFLTYFQNEAQLEKSRLLSDRFSAERPKGSFSTLEIQRTEQGDSAMYLCASSGRTTNTEAFFGQGTRLTVV.